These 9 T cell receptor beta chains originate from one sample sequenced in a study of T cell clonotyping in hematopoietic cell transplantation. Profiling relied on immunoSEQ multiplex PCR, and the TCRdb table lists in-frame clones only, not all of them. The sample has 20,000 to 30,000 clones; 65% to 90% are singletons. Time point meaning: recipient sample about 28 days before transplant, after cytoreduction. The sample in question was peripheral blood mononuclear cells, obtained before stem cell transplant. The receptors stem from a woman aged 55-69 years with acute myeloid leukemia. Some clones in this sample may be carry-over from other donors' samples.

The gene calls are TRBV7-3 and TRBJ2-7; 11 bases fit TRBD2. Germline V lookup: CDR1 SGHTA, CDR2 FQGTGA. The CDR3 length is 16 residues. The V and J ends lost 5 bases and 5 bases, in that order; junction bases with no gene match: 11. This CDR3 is CASSALAGVPSDEQYF. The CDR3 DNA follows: TGTGCCAGCAGCGCACTAGCGGGAGTCCCATCCGACGAGCAGTACTTC.

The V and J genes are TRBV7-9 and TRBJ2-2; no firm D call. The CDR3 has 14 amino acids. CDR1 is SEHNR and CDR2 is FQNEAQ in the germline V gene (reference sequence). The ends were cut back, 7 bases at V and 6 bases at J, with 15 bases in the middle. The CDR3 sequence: CASIFEAWAGELFF. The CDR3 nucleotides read TGTGCCAGCATCTTTGAAGCCTGGGCCGGGGAGCTGTTTTTT.

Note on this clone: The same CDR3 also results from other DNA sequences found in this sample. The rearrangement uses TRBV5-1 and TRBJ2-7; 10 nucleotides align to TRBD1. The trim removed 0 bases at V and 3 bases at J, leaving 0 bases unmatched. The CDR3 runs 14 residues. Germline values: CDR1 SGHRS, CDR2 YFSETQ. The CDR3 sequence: CASSLGTGGYEQYF. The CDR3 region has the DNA TGCGCCAGCAGCTTGGGGACAGGGGGCTACGAGCAGTACTTC.

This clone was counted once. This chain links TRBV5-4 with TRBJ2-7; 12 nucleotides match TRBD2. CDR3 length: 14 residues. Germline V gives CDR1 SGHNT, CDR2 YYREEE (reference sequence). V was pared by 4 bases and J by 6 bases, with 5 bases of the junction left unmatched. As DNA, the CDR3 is TGTGCCAGCAGCCCAAGACTAGCGGGGGCCGAGCAGTACTTC. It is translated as CASSPRLAGAEQYF.

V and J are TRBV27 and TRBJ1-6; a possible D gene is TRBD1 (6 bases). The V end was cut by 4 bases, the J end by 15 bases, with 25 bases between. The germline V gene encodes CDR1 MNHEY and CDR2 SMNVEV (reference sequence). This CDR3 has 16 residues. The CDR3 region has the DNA TGTGCCAGCAGTTCCCCGGGACACCAGATCGGCGGACTCCTCCACTTT. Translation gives CASSSPGHQIGGLLHF.

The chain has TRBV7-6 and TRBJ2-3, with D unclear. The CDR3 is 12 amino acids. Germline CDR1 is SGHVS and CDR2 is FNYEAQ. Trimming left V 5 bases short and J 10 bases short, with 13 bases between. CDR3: CASSPAESAQYF. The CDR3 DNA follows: TGTGCCAGCAGCCCGGCTGAATCAGCGCAGTATTTT.

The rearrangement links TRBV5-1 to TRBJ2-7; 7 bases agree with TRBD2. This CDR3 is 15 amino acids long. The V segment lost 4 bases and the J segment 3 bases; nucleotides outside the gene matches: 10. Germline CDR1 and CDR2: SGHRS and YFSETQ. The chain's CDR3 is CASSDLGGTFYEQYF. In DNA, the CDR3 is TGCGCCAGCAGCGACCTGGGGGGGACCTTCTACGAGCAGTACTTC.

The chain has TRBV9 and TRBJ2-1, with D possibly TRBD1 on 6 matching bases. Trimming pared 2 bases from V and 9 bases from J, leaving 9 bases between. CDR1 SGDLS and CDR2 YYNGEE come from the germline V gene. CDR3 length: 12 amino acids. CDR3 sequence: CASSVGTPEQFF. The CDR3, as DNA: TGTGCCAGCAGCGTCGGGACACCTGAGCAGTTCTTC.

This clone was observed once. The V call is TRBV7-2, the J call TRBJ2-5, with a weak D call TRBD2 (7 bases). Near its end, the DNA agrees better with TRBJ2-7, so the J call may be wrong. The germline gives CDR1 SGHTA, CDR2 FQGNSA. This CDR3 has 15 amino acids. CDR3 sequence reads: CASSLGGGAYYEQYF. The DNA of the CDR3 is TGTGCCAGCAGCTTAGGTGGGGGGGCCTACTACGAGCAGTACTTC.